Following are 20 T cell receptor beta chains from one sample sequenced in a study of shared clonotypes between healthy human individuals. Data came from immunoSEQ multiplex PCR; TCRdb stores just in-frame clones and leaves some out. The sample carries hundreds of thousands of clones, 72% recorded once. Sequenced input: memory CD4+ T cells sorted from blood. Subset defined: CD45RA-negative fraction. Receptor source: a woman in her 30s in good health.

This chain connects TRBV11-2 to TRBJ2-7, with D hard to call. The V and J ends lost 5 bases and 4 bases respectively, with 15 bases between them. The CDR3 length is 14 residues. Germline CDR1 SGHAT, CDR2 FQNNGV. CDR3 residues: CASSHVGESYEQYF. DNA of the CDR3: TGTGCCAGCAGCCACGTTGGGGAAAGTTACGAGCAGTACTTC.

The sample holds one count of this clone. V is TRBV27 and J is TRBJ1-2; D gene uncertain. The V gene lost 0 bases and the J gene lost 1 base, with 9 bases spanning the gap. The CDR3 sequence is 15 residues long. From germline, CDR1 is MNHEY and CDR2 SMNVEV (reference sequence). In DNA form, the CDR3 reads TGTGCCAGCAGTTTATCGAAGGCCAGTAACTATGGCTACACCTTC. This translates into CASSLSKASNYGYTF.

The CDR3 loop is CASSLGTGRASYEQYF. The CDR3 nucleotides read TGTGCCAGCAGCTTGGGAACTGGCAGGGCATCCTACGAGCAGTACTTC. The chain recombines TRBV5-4 with TRBJ2-7; tentatively, D is TRBD1 (5 bases). CDR1 and CDR2 (germline): SGHNT, YYREEE (reference sequence). The CDR3 contains 16 residues. Trimming removed 0 bases from V and 1 base from J, with 14 bases in between.

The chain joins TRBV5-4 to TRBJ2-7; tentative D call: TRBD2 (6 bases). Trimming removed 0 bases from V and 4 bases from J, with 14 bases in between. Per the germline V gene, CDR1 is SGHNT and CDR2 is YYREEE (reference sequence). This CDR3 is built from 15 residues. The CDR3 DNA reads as TGTGCCAGCAGCTTGGGGGCGGGGCTAGTGTACGAGCAGTACTTC. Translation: CASSLGAGLVYEQYF.

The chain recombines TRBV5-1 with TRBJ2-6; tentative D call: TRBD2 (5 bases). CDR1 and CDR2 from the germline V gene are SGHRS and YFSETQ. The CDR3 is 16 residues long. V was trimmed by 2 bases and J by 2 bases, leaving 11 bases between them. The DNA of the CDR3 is TGCGCCAGCAGCTTACGAGGGATCGCTGGGGCCAACGTCCTGACTTTC. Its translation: CASSLRGIAGANVLTF.

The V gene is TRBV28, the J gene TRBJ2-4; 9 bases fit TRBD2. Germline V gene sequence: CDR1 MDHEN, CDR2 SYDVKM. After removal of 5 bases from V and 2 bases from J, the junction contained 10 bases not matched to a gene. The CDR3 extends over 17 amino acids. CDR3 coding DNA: TGTGCCAGCAGTCTGGGGTCGCTAGCGGGGTCCAAAAACATTCAGTACTTC. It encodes CASSLGSLAGSKNIQYF. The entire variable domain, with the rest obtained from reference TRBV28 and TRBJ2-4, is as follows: DVKVTQSSRYLVKRTGEKVFLECVQDMDHENMFWYRQDPGLGLRLIYFSYDVKMKEKGDIPEGYSVSREKKERFSLILESASTNQTSMYLCASSLGSLAGSKNIQYFGAGTRLSVL.

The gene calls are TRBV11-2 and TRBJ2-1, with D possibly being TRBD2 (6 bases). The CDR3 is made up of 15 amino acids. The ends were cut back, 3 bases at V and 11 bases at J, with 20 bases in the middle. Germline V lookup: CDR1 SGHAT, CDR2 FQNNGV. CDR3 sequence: CASSLIEWGDGKQFF. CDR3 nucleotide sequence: TGTGCCAGCAGCTTGATAGAATGGGGGGATGGGAAGCAGTTCTTC.

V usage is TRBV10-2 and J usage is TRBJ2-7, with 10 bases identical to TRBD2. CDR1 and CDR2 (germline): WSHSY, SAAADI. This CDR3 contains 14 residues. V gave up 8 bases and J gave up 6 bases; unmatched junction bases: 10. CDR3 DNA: TGCGCCAGCTGCGTAGCGGGAGGCGCAAGCGAGCAGTACTTC. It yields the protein CASCVAGGASEQYF.

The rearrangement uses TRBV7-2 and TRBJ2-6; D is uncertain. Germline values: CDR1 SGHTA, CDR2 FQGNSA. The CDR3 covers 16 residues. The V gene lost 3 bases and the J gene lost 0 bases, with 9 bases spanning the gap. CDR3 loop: CASSFWQNSGANVLTF. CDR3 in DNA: TGTGCCAGCAGCTTTTGGCAGAACTCTGGGGCCAACGTCCTGACTTTC.

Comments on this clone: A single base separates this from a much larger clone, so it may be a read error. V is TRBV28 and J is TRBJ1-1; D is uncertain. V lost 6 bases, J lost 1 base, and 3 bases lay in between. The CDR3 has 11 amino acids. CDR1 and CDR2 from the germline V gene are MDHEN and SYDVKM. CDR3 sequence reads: CASRSNTEAFF. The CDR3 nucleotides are TGTGCCAGCAGGTCGAACACTGAAGCTTTCTTT. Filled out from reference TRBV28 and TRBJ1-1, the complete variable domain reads DVKVTQSSRYLVKRTGEKVFLECVQDMDHENMFWYRQDPGLGLRLIYFSYDVKMKEKGDIPEGYSVSREKKERFSLILESASTNQTSMYLCASRSNTEAFFGQGTRLTVV.

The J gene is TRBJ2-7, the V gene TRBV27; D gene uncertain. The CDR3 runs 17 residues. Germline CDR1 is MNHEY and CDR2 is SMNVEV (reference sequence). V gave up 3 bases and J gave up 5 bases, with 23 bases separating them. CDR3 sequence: CASSFRASLSSSDEQYF. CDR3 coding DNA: TGTGCCAGCAGTTTTCGGGCAAGTTTGTCTTCCTCTGACGAGCAGTACTTC.

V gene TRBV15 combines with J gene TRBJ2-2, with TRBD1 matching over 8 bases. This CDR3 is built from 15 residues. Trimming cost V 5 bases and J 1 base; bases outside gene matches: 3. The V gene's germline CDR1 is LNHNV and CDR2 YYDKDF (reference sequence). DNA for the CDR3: TGTGCCACCAGCGAAGGGACAGGGAACACCGGGGAGCTGTTTTTT. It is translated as CATSEGTGNTGELFF.

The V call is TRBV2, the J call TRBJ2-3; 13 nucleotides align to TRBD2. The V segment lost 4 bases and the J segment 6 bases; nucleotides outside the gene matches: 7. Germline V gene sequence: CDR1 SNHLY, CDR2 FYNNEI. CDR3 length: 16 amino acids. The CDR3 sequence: CASSAALAGGADTQYF. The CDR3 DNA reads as TGTGCCAGCAGTGCGGCACTAGCGGGAGGGGCCGATACGCAGTATTTT.

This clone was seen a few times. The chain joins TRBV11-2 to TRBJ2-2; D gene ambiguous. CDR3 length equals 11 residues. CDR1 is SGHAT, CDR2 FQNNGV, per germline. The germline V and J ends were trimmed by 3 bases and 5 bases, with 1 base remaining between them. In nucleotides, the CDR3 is TGTGCCAGCAGCTTGACCGGGGAGCTGTTTTTT. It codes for CASSLTGELFF.

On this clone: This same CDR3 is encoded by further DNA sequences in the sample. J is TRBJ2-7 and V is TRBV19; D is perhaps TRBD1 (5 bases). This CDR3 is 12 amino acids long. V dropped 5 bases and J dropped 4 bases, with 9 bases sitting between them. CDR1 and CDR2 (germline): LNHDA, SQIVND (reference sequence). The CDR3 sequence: CASSPQGYEQYF. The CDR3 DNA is TGTGCCAGTAGTCCTCAGGGATACGAGCAGTACTTC.

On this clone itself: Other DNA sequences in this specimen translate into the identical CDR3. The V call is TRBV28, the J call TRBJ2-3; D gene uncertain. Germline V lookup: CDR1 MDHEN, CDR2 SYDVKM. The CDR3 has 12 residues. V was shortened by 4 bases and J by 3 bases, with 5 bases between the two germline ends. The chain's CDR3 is CASSSYTDTQYF. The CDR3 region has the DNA TGTGCCAGCAGTTCCTATACAGATACGCAGTATTTT. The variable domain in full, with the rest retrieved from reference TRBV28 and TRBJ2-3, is DVKVTQSSRYLVKRTGEKVFLECVQDMDHENMFWYRQDPGLGLRLIYFSYDVKMKEKGDIPEGYSVSREKKERFSLILESASTNQTSMYLCASSSYTDTQYFGPGTRLTVL.

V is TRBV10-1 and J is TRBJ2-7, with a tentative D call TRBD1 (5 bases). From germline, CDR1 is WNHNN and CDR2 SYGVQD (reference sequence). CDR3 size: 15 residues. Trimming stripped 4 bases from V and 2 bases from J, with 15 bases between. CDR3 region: CASSGRPGSTYEQYF. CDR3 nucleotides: TGCGCCAGCAGTGGTCGGCCAGGGTCAACCTACGAGCAGTACTTC.

CDR3: CASSPSRQYGYTF. The CDR3 nucleotides are TGTGCCAGCAGTCCTTCCAGACAGTATGGCTACACCTTC. The rearrangement links TRBV28 to TRBJ1-2; D is possibly TRBD1 (5 bases). With 5 bases removed from V and 5 bases from J, the gap between germline ends came to 12 bases. The length of the CDR3 is 13 residues. Germline V lookup: CDR1 MDHEN, CDR2 SYDVKM.

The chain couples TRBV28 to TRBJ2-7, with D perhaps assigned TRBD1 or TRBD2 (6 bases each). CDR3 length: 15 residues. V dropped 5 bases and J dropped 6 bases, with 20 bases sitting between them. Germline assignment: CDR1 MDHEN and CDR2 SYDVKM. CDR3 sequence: CASSRQEGGKSEQYF. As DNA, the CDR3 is TGTGCCAGCAGTCGACAGGAGGGTGGAAAAAGCGAGCAGTACTTC.

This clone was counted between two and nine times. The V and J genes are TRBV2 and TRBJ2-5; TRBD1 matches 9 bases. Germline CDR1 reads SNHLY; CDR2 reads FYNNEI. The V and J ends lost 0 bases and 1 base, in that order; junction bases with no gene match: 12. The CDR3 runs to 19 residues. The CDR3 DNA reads TGTGCCAGCAGTGAAGCCTACGCTGTCCCGGGACAGGGCCAAGAGACCCAGTACTTC. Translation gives CASSEAYAVPGQGQETQYF.